This T cell receptor (beta chain) was profiled in a study of breast tumors, draining lymph nodes, adjacent tissues. Axillary draining lymph nodes of breast cancer patients supplied the node samples. TCRdb analysed the multiplex PCR reads with MiXCR anew, one entry per CDR3 protein. The sample lists approximately 200,000 distinct CDR3 sequences; approximately 30% were seen once. The sample taken for sequencing was axillary lymph node tissue. The sequence was obtained from a female donor with breast cancer. Some clones in this sample may be carry-over from other donors' samples.

CDR3 nucleotides: TGCGCCAGCAGCTTCGGGGTGGAAAAACTGTTTTTT. Encoded protein: CASSFGVEKLFF. The V gene is TRBV5-1, the J gene TRBJ1-4; D is uncertain. This CDR3 is built from 12 residues. Trimming pared 2 bases from V and 8 bases from J, leaving 7 bases between. Germline V lookup: CDR1 SGHRS, CDR2 YFSETQ.